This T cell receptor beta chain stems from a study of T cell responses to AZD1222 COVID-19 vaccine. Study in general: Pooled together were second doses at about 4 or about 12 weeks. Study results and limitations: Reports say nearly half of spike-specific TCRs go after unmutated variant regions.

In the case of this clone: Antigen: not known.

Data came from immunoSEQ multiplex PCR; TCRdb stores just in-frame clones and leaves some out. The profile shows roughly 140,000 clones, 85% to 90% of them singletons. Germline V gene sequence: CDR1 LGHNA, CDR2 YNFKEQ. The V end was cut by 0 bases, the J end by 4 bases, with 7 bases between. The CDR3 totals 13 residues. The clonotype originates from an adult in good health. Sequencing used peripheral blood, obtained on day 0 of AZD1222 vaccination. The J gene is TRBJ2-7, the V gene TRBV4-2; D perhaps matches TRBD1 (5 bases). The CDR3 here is CASSQDAGYEQYF. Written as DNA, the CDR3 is TGTGCCAGCAGCCAAGACGCAGGGTACGAGCAGTACTTC.